This entry concerns a single T cell receptor beta chain. What it binds is unknown. These data come from a study of T cell responses to AZD1222 COVID-19 vaccine. The wider study: Second-dose groups at about 4 or about 12 weeks were pooled.

TCRdb's copy holds only in-frame clones and misses some; the assay was immunoSEQ multiplex PCR. The table lists about 120,000 clones, less than 90% of them singletons. The study, taken as a whole, reports: Vaccination with two AZD1222 doses was followed by a rise in Spike-specific TCR breadth and depth.

Deletions cut 3 bases from V and 6 bases from J, with 12 bases between. The CDR3 runs 14 residues. CDR1 and CDR2 from the germline V gene are LGHDT and YNNKEL (reference sequence). This material consisted of peripheral blood, taken on day 0 of AZD1222 vaccination. The TCR comes from an adult in good health. The chain employs TRBV3-1 (or the pseudogene TRBV3-2) and TRBJ1-3, with D possibly matching TRBD1 (5 bases). As DNA, the CDR3 is TGTGCCAGCAGCCAGGAGGGGCCGGCAAACACCATATATTTT. The encoded protein is CASSQEGPANTIYF.